Each of the 19 T cell receptor beta chains below was sequenced from the same sample in a study of blood T cells in healthy people across ages. A second PCR, run for about 6 to 11 cycles, used a sample-barcoded 5' primer plus a J-beta primer mix. TCRdb used MiXCR to reprocess the 5' RACE reads, holding one entry per CDR3 protein. Of 750,000 to 950,000 distinct CDR3 sequences listed, almost 30% are singletons. Separately, the same data were catalogued under a study of T cells of mothers and their children.

Material for sequencing was blood. These receptor sequences come from a woman aged 40 to 55 in good health.

The chain employs TRBV3-1 and TRBJ1-2; possible D gene TRBD1, 5 bases. Trimming pared 3 bases from V and 8 bases from J, leaving 10 bases between. This CDR3 comprises 12 residues. CDR1 is LGHDT and CDR2 is YNNKEL in the germline V gene (reference sequence). In DNA, the CDR3 is TGTGCCAGCAGCCAGGGACCCCCAGGCTACACCTTC. Amino acids: CASSQGPPGYTF.

Note on this clonotype: The CDR3 end shows no conserved phenylalanine or tryptophan, and so a read error is likely. The chain couples TRBV11-2 to TRBJ2-3; 10 nucleotides agree with TRBD2. CDR1 SGHAT and CDR2 FQNNGV come from the germline V gene. This CDR3 comprises 16 residues. J was trimmed by 5 bases and V by 3 bases; bases with no gene match: 8. The chain's CDR3 is CASSFGPSGGGDTQYS. The CDR3 nucleotides read TGTGCCAGCAGCTTCGGTCCAAGCGGGGGGGGAGATACGCAGTATTCT.

This clonotype was seen only a few times. Here the CDR3 DNA reads TGTGCCAGCGGGGGAGACAGTGGCCCCTCGAGGTCCACCTTC. Protein: CASGGDSGPSRSTF. The chain links TRBV7-8 to TRBJ1-2; possible D gene TRBD1, 5 bases. Per the germline V gene, CDR1 is SGHVS and CDR2 is FQNEAQ. CDR3 size: 14 residues. V lost 8 bases and J lost 13, with 26 bases in between.

This clonotype was seen at least ten times. The rearrangement uses TRBV6-1 and TRBJ2-6; D gene unclear. Per germline, CDR1 MNHNS and CDR2 SASEGT. This CDR3 has 15 residues. Trimming cost V 2 bases and J 0 bases, with 5 bases left between them. The CDR3 protein is CASSEMSSGANVLTF. The CDR3 DNA follows: TGTGCCAGCAGTGAAATGAGCTCTGGGGCCAACGTCCTGACTTTC.

At least ten counts were recorded for this clonotype. The gene calls are TRBV5-4 and TRBJ2-1, with 8 bases matching TRBD1. This CDR3 spans 15 amino acids. Germline lookup yields CDR1 SGHNT and CDR2 YYREEE (reference sequence). V lost 6 bases and J lost 7; bases outside the gene matches: 12. This chain's CDR3 is CASTRTGQTRNEQFF. The CDR3 DNA follows: TGTGCCAGCACCAGGACAGGGCAAACCCGAAATGAGCAGTTCTTC.

This clonotype has at least ten counts. This chain links TRBV10-3 with TRBJ2-5; 7 positions match TRBD1. The ends lost 6 bases at V and 2 bases at J; junction bases unmatched: 6. Germline V gives CDR1 ENHRY, CDR2 SYGVKD. The CDR3 is made up of 14 amino acids. In DNA form, the CDR3 reads TGTGCCATCAGCCGGGACAGCGGACAAGAGACCCAGTACTTC. It encodes CAISRDSGQETQYF.

This clonotype was observed many times. The rearrangement links TRBV9 to TRBJ2-7, with D perhaps TRBD2 (6 bases). Germline V gene lookup returns CDR1 SGDLS and CDR2 YYNGEE. This CDR3 contains 16 residues. Trimming pared 0 bases from V and 2 bases from J, leaving 15 bases between. CDR3 in amino acids: CASSVVDFGGTYEQYF. CDR3 sequence (DNA): TGTGCCAGCAGCGTAGTTGATTTTGGGGGGACCTACGAGCAGTACTTC.

The V and J genes are TRBV20-1 and TRBJ2-4; D remains unclear. V shed 0 bases and J shed 0 bases, with 6 bases lying between them. Germline CDR1 and CDR2: DFQATT and SNEGSKA (reference sequence). There are 14 residues in the CDR3. The CDR3, as DNA: TGCAGTGCTAGAGAACTCCCAGCCAAAAACATTCAGTACTTC. It specifies CSARELPAKNIQYF.

Of note for this clonotype: The germline gene is not matched at one end of the junction; a read error may be the cause. This sequence joins TRBV24-1 and TRBJ2-7; TRBD2 is a possible D gene (5 bases). The CDR3 length is 14 residues. Germline V gene sequence: CDR1 KGHDR, CDR2 SFDVKD. The DNA for the CDR3 is TGTGCCACCGGTGATCGCGACGGGACCTACGAGCAGTACTTC. This sequence encodes CATGDRDGTYEQYF.

This clonotype was seen many times. V usage is TRBV10-2 and J usage is TRBJ2-5; 9 nucleotides match TRBD1. Germline assignment: CDR1 WSHSY and CDR2 SAAADI. The ends lost 4 bases at V and 2 bases at J; junction bases unmatched: 5. This CDR3 is built from 15 residues. Here the CDR3 reads CASSVTGTGQETQYF. The CDR3 DNA follows: TGCGCCAGCAGTGTCACCGGGACAGGGCAAGAGACCCAGTACTTC.

The chain is built from TRBV25-1 and TRBJ1-2; tentative D call: TRBD1 (6 bases). Trimming removed 3 bases at V and 3 bases at J, with 11 bases between. Germline lookup yields CDR1 MGHDK and CDR2 SYGVNS. The CDR3 covers 14 residues. The CDR3, as DNA: TGTGCCAGCAGTGATCCGGGACACGACTATGGCTACACCTTC. Encoded protein: CASSDPGHDYGYTF.

This clonotype was detected only a few times. The chain links TRBV9 to TRBJ2-3, with D unclear. The V gene lost 2 bases and the J gene lost 2 bases, with 9 bases spanning the gap. There are 14 residues in the CDR3. CDR1 and CDR2 (germline): SGDLS, YYNGEE. The CDR3 DNA reads as TGTGCCAGCAGCGTGTTGGACGACACAGATACGCAGTATTTT. Protein: CASSVLDDTDTQYF.

The chain recombines TRBV7-2 with TRBJ2-7; D may correspond to TRBD1 or TRBD2 (5 bases each). Germline assignment: CDR1 SGHTA and CDR2 FQGNSA. V was cut by 5 bases and J by 3 bases, with 17 bases left in between. The CDR3 sequence is 15 residues long. The CDR3 protein is CASSPWDGQGYEQYF. Written as DNA, the CDR3 is TGTGCCAGCAGCCCCTGGGACGGCCAGGGCTACGAGCAGTACTTC. Looking up the rest from reference TRBV7-2 and TRBJ2-7 gives the full variable domain: GAGVSQSPSNKVTEKGKDVELRCDPISGHTALYWYRQSLGQGLEFLIYFQGNSAPDKSGLPSDRFSAERTGGSVSTLTIQRTQQEDSAVYLCASSPWDGQGYEQYFGPGTRLTVT.

The V call is TRBV7-3, the J call TRBJ2-2, with D possibly being TRBD1 (6 bases). The germline gives CDR1 SGHTA, CDR2 FQGTGA. The CDR3 runs to 13 residues. Trimming took 0 bases from V and 16 from J, leaving 15 bases between them. The CDR3 coding sequence is TGTGCCAGCAGCTTAACCCCGGGACACCCTCCGTTTTTT. This sequence encodes CASSLTPGHPPFF.

The chain recombines TRBV29-1 with TRBJ2-1, with 10 positions matching TRBD2. Trimming cost V 8 bases and J 12 bases; bases outside gene matches: 10. The CDR3 contains 12 residues. Germline CDR1 reads SQVTM; CDR2 reads ANQGSEA. The CDR3 sequence: CSSEEEREGQFF. In DNA form, the CDR3 reads TGCAGCTCGGAGGAGGAGCGGGAGGGGCAGTTCTTC.

This clonotype showed up many times. V gene TRBV4-3 combines with J gene TRBJ2-2, with 7 positions matching TRBD2. Trimming cost V 0 bases and J 6 bases; bases outside gene matches: 4. The germline gives CDR1 LGHNA, CDR2 YSLEER. There are 15 residues in the CDR3. CDR3 sequence (DNA): TGCGCCAGCAGCCAAGATGGACTAGGGGCCGGGGAGCTGTTTTTT. Translating it yields CASSQDGLGAGELFF.

As for this clonotype: Germline is not matched at one junction end, which may reflect a read error. The V and J genes are TRBV7-6 and TRBJ2-5; the D gene is possibly TRBD2 (5 bases). The CDR3 is made up of 13 amino acids. Germline V CDR1 and CDR2: SGHVS, FNYEAQ. The CDR3 protein is CVSSSRVRETQYF. The CDR3 coding sequence is TGTGTCAGCAGCTCGAGGGTTAGGGAGACCCAGTACTTC.

This clonotype turned up a few times. The chain couples TRBV14 to TRBJ2-6, with D unclear. The germline CDR1 and CDR2 sequences are SGHDN and FVKESK. The CDR3 extends over 15 amino acids. V was clipped by 0 bases and J by 3 bases, with 6 bases between them. DNA for the CDR3: TGTGCCAGCAGCCAAGATCGGGTTGGGGCCAACGTCCTGACTTTC. Translated, it gives CASSQDRVGANVLTF.

This chain links TRBV20-1 with TRBJ2-1; D perhaps matches TRBD1 (6 bases). Between the trimmed V and J ends, which lost 4 bases and 13 bases, there was a span of 26 bases. The CDR3 is 15 amino acids. Per the germline V gene, CDR1 is DFQATT and CDR2 is SNEGSKA (reference sequence). DNA for the CDR3: TGCAGTGCTACAGGACAGCAACGGGGCAAAAACATTCAGTTCTTC. This sequence encodes CSATGQQRGKNIQFF.